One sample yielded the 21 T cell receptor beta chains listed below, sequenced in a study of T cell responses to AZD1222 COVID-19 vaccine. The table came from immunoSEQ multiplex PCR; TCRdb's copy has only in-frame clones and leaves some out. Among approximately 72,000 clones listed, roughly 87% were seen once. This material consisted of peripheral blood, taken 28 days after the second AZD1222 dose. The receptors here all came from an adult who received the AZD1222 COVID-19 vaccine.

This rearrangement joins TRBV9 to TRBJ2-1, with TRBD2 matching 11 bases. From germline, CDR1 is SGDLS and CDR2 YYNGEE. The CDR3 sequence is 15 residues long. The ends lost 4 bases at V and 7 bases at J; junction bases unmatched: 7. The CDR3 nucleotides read TGTGCCAGCAGCCAGAATAGCGGGAGGGTGAATGAGCAGTTCTTC. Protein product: CASSQNSGRVNEQFF.

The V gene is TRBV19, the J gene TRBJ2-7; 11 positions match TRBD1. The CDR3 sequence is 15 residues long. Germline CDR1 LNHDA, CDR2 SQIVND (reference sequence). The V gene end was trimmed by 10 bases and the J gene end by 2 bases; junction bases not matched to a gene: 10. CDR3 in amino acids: CATKTGTGGAYEQYF. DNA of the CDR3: TGTGCCACCAAGACAGGGACAGGGGGGGCCTACGAGCAGTACTTC.

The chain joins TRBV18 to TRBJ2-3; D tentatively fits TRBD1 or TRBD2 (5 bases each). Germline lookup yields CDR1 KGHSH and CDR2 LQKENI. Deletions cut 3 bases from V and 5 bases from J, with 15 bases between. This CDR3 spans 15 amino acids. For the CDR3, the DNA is TGTGCCAGCTCACCCGCCGGGACCCAAGGAGATACGCAGTATTTT. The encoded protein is CASSPAGTQGDTQYF.

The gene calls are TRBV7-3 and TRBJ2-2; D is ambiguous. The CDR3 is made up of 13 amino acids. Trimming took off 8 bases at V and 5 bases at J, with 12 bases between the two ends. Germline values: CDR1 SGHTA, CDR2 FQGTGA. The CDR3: CASAPVLTGELFF. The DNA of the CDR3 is TGTGCCAGCGCCCCGGTTCTGACCGGGGAGCTGTTTTTT.

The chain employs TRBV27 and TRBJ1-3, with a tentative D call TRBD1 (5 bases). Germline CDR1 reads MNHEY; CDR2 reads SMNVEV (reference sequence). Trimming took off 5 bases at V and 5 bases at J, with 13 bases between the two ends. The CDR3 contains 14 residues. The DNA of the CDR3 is TGTGCCAGCAGTCCGGACGGGACCCGAAACACCATATATTTT. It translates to CASSPDGTRNTIYF.

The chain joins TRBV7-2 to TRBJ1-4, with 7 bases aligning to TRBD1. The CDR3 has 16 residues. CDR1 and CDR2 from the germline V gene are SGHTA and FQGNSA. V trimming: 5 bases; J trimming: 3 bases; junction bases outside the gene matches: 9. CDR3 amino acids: CASSVGQVGSNEKLFF. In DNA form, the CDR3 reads TGTGCCAGCAGCGTAGGACAGGTGGGATCTAATGAAAAACTGTTTTTT.

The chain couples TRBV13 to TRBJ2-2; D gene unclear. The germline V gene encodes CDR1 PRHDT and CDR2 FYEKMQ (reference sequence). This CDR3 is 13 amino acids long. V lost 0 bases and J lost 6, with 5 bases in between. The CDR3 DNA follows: TGTGCCAGCAGCTTAGGCGGACCCGGGGAGCTGTTTTTT. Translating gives CASSLGGPGELFF.

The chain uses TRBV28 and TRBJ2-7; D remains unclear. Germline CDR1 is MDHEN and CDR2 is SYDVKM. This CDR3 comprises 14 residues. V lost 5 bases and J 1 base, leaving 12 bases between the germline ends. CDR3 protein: CASSLPLGSYEQYF. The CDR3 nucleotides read TGTGCCAGCAGTCTCCCCCTGGGATCCTACGAGCAGTACTTC.

CDR3 sequence: CASRSDSYEQYF. The CDR3 DNA is TGTGCCAGCAGATCCGACAGCTACGAGCAGTACTTC. V and J are TRBV7-9 and TRBJ2-7; D may be TRBD1 (5 bases). V was clipped by 6 bases and J by 3 bases, with 9 bases between them. This CDR3 contains 12 residues. Germline CDR1 reads SEHNR; CDR2 reads FQNEAQ (reference sequence).

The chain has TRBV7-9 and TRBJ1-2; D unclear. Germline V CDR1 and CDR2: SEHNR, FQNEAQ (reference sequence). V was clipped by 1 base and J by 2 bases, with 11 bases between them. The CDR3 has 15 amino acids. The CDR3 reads CASSLGAGGNYGYTF. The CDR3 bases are TGTGCCAGCAGCTTAGGGGCAGGAGGGAACTATGGCTACACCTTC. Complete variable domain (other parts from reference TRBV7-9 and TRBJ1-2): DTGVSQNPRHKITKRGQNVTFRCDPISEHNRLYWYRQTLGQGPEFLTYFQNEAQLEKSRLLSDRFSAERPKGSFSTLEIQRTEQGDSAMYLCASSLGAGGNYGYTFGSGTRLTVV.

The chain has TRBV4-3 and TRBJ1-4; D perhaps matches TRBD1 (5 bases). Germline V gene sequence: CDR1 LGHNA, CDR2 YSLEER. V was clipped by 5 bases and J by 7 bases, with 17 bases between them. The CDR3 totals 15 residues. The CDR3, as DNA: TGCGCCAGCAGCTCGAACTCGGGGCGAGGTGAAAAACTGTTTTTT. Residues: CASSSNSGRGEKLFF.

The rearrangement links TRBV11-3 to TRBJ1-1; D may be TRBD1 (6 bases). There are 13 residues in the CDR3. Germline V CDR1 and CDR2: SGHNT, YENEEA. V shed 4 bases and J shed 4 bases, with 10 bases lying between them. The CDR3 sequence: CASSSRGATEAFF. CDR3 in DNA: TGTGCCAGCAGCTCCAGGGGAGCCACTGAAGCTTTCTTT. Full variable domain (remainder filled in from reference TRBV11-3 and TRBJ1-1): EAGVVQSPRYKIIEKKQPVAFWCNPISGHNTLYWYLQNLGQGPELLIRYENEEAVDDSQLPKDRFSAERLKGVDSTLKIQPAELGDSAVYLCASSSRGATEAFFGQGTRLTVV.

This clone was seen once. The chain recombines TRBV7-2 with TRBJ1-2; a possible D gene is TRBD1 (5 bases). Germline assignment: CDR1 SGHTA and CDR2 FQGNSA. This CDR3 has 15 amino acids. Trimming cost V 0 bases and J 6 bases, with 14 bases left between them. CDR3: CASSLAQGKGDGYTF. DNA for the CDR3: TGTGCCAGCAGCTTAGCGCAGGGTAAAGGGGATGGCTACACCTTC.

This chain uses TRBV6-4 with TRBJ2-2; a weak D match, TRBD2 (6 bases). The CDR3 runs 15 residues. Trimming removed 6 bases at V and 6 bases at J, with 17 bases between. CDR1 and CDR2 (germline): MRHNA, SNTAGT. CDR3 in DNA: TGTGCCAGCAGAATAGCGGCCCCCGTGCCCGGGGAGCTGTTTTTT. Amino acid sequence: CASRIAAPVPGELFF.

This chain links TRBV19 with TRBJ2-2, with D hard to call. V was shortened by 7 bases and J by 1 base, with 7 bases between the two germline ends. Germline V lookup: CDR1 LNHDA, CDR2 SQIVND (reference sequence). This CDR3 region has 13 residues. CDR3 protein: CASNEGNTGELFF. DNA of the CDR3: TGTGCCAGTAACGAAGGGAACACCGGGGAGCTGTTTTTT.

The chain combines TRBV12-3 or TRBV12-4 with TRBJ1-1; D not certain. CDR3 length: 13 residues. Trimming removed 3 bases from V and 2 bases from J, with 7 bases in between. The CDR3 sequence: CASSFSPNTEAFF. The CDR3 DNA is TGTGCCAGCAGTTTTTCCCCTAACACTGAAGCTTTCTTT.

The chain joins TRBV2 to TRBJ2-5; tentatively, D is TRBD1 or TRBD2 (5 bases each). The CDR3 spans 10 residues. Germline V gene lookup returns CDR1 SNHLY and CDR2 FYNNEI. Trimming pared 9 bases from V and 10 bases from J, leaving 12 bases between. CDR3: CARGPPDQYF. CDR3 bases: TGTGCCAGGGGACCGCCAGACCAGTACTTC. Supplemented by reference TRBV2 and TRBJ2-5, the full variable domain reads EPEVTQTPSHQVTQMGQEVILRCVPISNHLYFYWYRQILGQKVEFLVSFYNNEISEKSEIFDDQFSVERPDGSNFTLKIRSTKLEDSAMYFCARGPPDQYFGPGTRLLVL.

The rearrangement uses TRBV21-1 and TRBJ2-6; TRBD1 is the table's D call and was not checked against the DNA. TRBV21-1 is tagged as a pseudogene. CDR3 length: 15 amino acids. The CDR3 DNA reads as TGTGCCAGCAGCGAAAAGGGGGCTGGGGCCAACGTCCTGACTTTC. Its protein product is CASSEKGAGANVLTF.

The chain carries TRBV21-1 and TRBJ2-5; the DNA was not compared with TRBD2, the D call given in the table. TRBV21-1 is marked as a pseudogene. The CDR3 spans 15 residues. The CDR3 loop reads CASSIRAGGQETQYF. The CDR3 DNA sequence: TGTGCCAGCAGCATTAGAGCGGGAGGACAAGAGACCCAGTACTTC.

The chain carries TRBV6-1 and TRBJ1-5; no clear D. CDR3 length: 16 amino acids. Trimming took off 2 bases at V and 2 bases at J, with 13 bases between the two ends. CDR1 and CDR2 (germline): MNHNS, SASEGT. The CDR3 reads CASSEPEKPGNQPQHF. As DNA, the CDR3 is TGTGCCAGCAGTGAACCGGAAAAGCCGGGCAATCAGCCCCAGCATTTT.

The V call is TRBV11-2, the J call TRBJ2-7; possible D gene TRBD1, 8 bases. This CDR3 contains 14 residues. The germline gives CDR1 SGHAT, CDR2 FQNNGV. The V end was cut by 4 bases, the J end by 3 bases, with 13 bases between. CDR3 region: CASSWGGQVYEQYF. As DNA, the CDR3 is TGTGCCAGCAGCTGGGGGGGACAGGTCTACGAGCAGTACTTC. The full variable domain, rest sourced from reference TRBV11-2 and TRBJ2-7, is EAGVAQSPRYKIIEKRQSVAFWCNPISGHATLYWYQQILGQGPKLLIQFQNNGVVDDSQLPKDRFSAERLKGVDSTLKIQPAKLEDSAVYLCASSWGGQVYEQYFGPGTRLTVT.